This entry lists 8 T cell receptor beta chains sequenced from one sample in a study of a mutant IDH1 vaccine in newly diagnosed glioma. Time point here: week 11, during vaccination. A 20-mer mutant IDH1 peptide at 300 ug was injected subcutaneously with topical imiquimod. The table came from immunoSEQ multiplex PCR; TCRdb's copy has only in-frame clones and leaves some out. The sample comprises 110,000 or so clones, under 90% of which are singletons, and under 0.8% rests with the top ten. Antigen specificity for these receptors is unknown. The specimen was PBMCs, collected from a glioma patient whose treatment included an IDH1 peptide vaccine. The receptors derive from a woman in her forties or fifties with glioma.

V gene TRBV2 combines with J gene TRBJ2-3, with TRBD1 as a possible D gene (5 bases). Per germline, CDR1 SNHLY and CDR2 FYNNEI. V lost 6 bases and J 5 bases, leaving 9 bases between the germline ends. The CDR3 spans 12 residues. This chain's CDR3 is CASRGQGDTQYF. The DNA for the CDR3 is TGTGCCAGCAGAGGGCAGGGAGATACGCAGTATTTT.

This CDR3 is CASSVAGGPANEQFF. The CDR3 DNA follows: TGTGCCAGCAGCGTAGCGGGAGGGCCGGCCAATGAGCAGTTCTTC. This chain uses TRBV9 with TRBJ2-1; 8 nucleotides align to TRBD2. The J segment lost 6 bases and the V segment lost 0 bases, leaving 5 bases of the junction unmatched. In germline, CDR1 is SGDLS, CDR2 YYNGEE. The CDR3 is made up of 15 amino acids. The whole variable domain, remainder taken from reference TRBV9 and TRBJ2-1, is DSGVTQTPKHLITATGQRVTLRCSPRSGDLSVYWYQQSLDQGLQFLIQYYNGEERAKGNILERFSAQQFPDLHSELNLSSLELGDSALYFCASSVAGGPANEQFFGPGTRLTVL.

CDR3 residues: CAISDGGRTYEQYF. The CDR3 nucleotides read TGTGCCATCAGTGATGGCGGGAGGACCTACGAGCAGTACTTC. This chain uses TRBV10-3 with TRBJ2-7, with 8 positions matching TRBD2. CDR1 is ENHRY and CDR2 is SYGVKD in the germline V gene. The CDR3 runs to 14 residues. After removal of 3 bases from V and 2 bases from J, the junction contained 3 bases not matched to a gene.

The gene calls are TRBV30 and TRBJ2-7; D not certain. Trimming shortened V by 3 bases and J by 6 bases, and 9 bases separated the two germline ends. Germline values: CDR1 GTSNPN, CDR2 SVGIG (reference sequence). The CDR3 covers 11 residues. The CDR3 protein is CAWSQGVEQYF. The CDR3 coding sequence is TGTGCCTGGAGCCAAGGCGTCGAGCAGTACTTC.

The chain couples TRBV19 to TRBJ1-2; D is unresolved. The CDR3 totals 13 residues. Germline V lookup: CDR1 LNHDA, CDR2 SQIVND (reference sequence). Trimming shortened V by 3 bases and J by 2 bases, and 7 bases separated the two germline ends. CDR3 coding DNA: TGTGCCAGTAGTATCGAGAACAACTATGGCTACACCTTC. Its protein is CASSIENNYGYTF.

The chain couples TRBV4-1 to TRBJ1-1; 9 bases are shared with TRBD1. J lost 0 bases, V lost 4 bases, and 6 bases had no gene match. Germline CDR1 is MGHRA and CDR2 is YSYEKL. The length of the CDR3 is 16 residues. For the CDR3, the DNA is TGCGCCAGCAGCCTAACCCGGGACAGGGTGAACACTGAAGCTTTCTTT. Encoded protein: CASSLTRDRVNTEAFF.

The V gene is TRBV28, the J gene TRBJ1-5; 7 bases are shared with TRBD1. V trimming: 6 bases; J trimming: 5 bases; junction bases outside the gene matches: 7. Germline V CDR1 and CDR2: MDHEN, SYDVKM. This CDR3 has 14 amino acids. The CDR3 sequence: CASSSQGDYQPQHF. The CDR3 DNA reads TGTGCCAGCAGCTCCCAGGGGGATTATCAGCCCCAGCATTTT.

The V call is TRBV19, the J call TRBJ1-5; the D is unclear. V lost 10 bases and J lost 2, with 18 bases in between. Germline lookup yields CDR1 LNHDA and CDR2 SQIVND (reference sequence). CDR3 length equals 15 residues. The CDR3 nucleotides are TGTGCCACCGATTCGTACTTTAGAGGCAATCAGCCCCAGCATTTT. Protein product: CATDSYFRGNQPQHF.